The 15 T cell receptor beta chains below all came from one sample that was sequenced in a study of blood T cell repertoires in COVID-19. Profiled with immunoSEQ multiplex PCR; TCRdb holds only in-frame clones, not every one. This sample has 31,000 or so clones, with almost 90% found just once. The specimen sequenced was peripheral blood. These receptors were taken from a man in his 60s with active COVID-19.

Here the CDR3 reads CAWRRDRTYGYTF. The DNA of the CDR3 is TGTGCCTGGAGAAGGGACAGGACCTATGGCTACACCTTC. This chain connects TRBV30 to TRBJ1-2; 8 bases align to TRBD1. CDR1 and CDR2 from the germline V gene are GTSNPN and SVGIG (reference sequence). The CDR3 contains 13 residues. After removal of 3 bases from V and 4 bases from J, the junction contained 4 bases not matched to a gene.

The chain carries TRBV6-2 or TRBV6-3 and TRBJ2-3; 10 bases are shared with TRBD2. The CDR3 length is 20 residues. Germline lookup yields CDR1 MNHEY and CDR2 SVGEGT. J was trimmed by 0 bases and V by 5 bases; bases with no gene match: 17. This chain's CDR3 is CASSTPGSGGALSSTDTQYF. For the CDR3, the DNA is TGTGCCAGCAGTACCCCCGGGAGCGGGGGGGCCTTATCGAGCACAGATACGCAGTATTTT.

This clone was seen only a few times. The V call is TRBV3-1 (or the pseudogene TRBV3-2), the J call TRBJ1-5; D gene ambiguous. The CDR3 spans 16 residues. V lost 3 bases to trimming and J lost 1 base, with 13 bases between them. Germline V gives CDR1 LGHDT, CDR2 YNNKEL (reference sequence). CDR3 loop: CASSHGGGQSNQPQHF. The CDR3, as DNA: TGTGCCAGCAGCCATGGAGGCGGCCAAAGCAATCAGCCCCAGCATTTT.

The V call is TRBV24-1, the J call TRBJ2-6; weak D call: TRBD2 (6 bases). Looked up from germline, CDR1 is KGHDR and CDR2 is SFDVKD. The V end lost 7 bases, the J end lost 0 bases, and 15 bases lay between the germline ends. This CDR3 region has 17 residues. The CDR3 DNA reads TGTGCCACCAGCACCGGGACTTCCAGCTCTGGGGCCAACGTCCTGACTTTC. It translates to CATSTGTSSSGANVLTF.

The chain links TRBV7-9 to TRBJ1-6; a possible D gene is TRBD1 (6 bases). Germline assignment: CDR1 SEHNR and CDR2 FQNEAQ (reference sequence). The CDR3 sequence is 14 residues long. Trimming took off 4 bases at V and 10 bases at J, with 14 bases between the two ends. The CDR3 loop is CASSWQGSESPLHF. The CDR3 coding sequence is TGTGCCAGCAGCTGGCAGGGGTCCGAATCACCCCTCCACTTT.

J is TRBJ2-5 and V is TRBV19; no clear D gene. CDR3 length equals 12 residues. The germline V and J ends were trimmed by 3 bases and 4 bases, with 6 bases remaining between them. Looked up from germline, CDR1 is LNHDA and CDR2 is SQIVND (reference sequence). The CDR3 loop reads CASSIGRETQYF. Written as DNA, the CDR3 is TGTGCCAGTAGTATTGGGCGAGAGACCCAGTACTTC.

This chain links TRBV7-2 with TRBJ1-4; TRBD1 is a possible D gene (5 bases). Trimming left V 1 base short and J 3 bases short, with 9 bases between. The V gene's germline CDR1 is SGHTA and CDR2 FQGNSA. This CDR3 region has 15 residues. CDR3 in DNA: TGTGCCAGCAGCTTAGACGGGGGGGCTAATGAAAAACTGTTTTTT. As protein: CASSLDGGANEKLFF.

The V call is TRBV5-4, the J call TRBJ1-6; possible D gene TRBD1, 6 bases. The CDR3 is 15 residues long. V gave up 0 bases and J gave up 7 bases, with 11 bases separating them. Germline assignment: CDR1 SGHNT and CDR2 YYREEE (reference sequence). CDR3 DNA: TGTGCCAGCAGCTTGGAACGGACAGAGAATTCACCCCTCCACTTT. Translated: CASSLERTENSPLHF.

This clone turned up a few times. The chain uses TRBV6-2 or TRBV6-3 and TRBJ1-6, with 7 nucleotides matching TRBD1. The ends lost 0 bases at V and 13 bases at J; junction bases unmatched: 9. Germline values: CDR1 MNHEY, CDR2 SVGEGT. The CDR3 totals 15 residues. The CDR3 is CASSYSAGGRYPLHF. CDR3 nucleotides: TGTGCCAGCAGTTACTCCGCAGGGGGACGGTATCCCCTCCACTTT.

This clone was found a few times. The V call is TRBV28, the J call TRBJ1-2, with unresolved D. CDR1 and CDR2 from the germline V gene are MDHEN and SYDVKM. Deletions cut 2 bases from V and 3 bases from J, with 4 bases between. The CDR3 has 12 residues. CDR3 bases: TGTGCCAGCAGTTTAGTAGACTATGGCTACACCTTC. Translated, it gives CASSLVDYGYTF.

V gene TRBV28 combines with J gene TRBJ1-2, with D possibly TRBD1 on 6 matching bases. The CDR3 covers 18 residues. The germline V gene encodes CDR1 MDHEN and CDR2 SYDVKM. Deletions cut 6 bases from V and 8 bases from J, with 31 bases between. In nucleotides, the CDR3 is TGTGCCAGCAGGGGGACTAGGTTCGGCAGGGGACCTATTAGGGGCTACACCTTC. It specifies CASRGTRFGRGPIRGYTF.

The rearrangement uses TRBV4-1 and TRBJ2-7, with D perhaps TRBD2 (6 bases). V gave up 0 bases and J gave up 2 bases, with 14 bases separating them. Germline CDR1 MGHRA, CDR2 YSYEKL. CDR3 length equals 16 residues. CDR3 sequence (DNA): TGCGCCAGCAGCCAAGATAGTAGCGGTTCTACCTACGAGCAGTACTTC. Residues: CASSQDSSGSTYEQYF.

V is TRBV3-1 (or the pseudogene TRBV3-2) and J is TRBJ2-1, with D possibly TRBD2 on 7 matching bases. The germline V gene has CDR1 LGHDT and CDR2 YNNKEL (reference sequence). Trimming removed 4 bases from V and 8 bases from J, with 15 bases in between. The CDR3 is 14 residues long. The CDR3 loop reads CASSPRGGPDEQFF. The CDR3 coding sequence is TGTGCCAGCAGCCCTAGGGGGGGGCCGGATGAGCAGTTCTTC.

The rearrangement uses TRBV2 and TRBJ2-3, with a weak D call TRBD2 (7 bases). The CDR3 extends over 15 amino acids. Deletions cut 0 bases from V and 6 bases from J, with 13 bases between. Germline lookup yields CDR1 SNHLY and CDR2 FYNNEI. In DNA, the CDR3 is TGTGCCAGCAGTGAAGCAAGGGGGGGCCCCGATACGCAGTATTTT. This sequence encodes CASSEARGGPDTQYF.

CDR3 loop: CASSRRQGILRETQYF. CDR3 nucleotide sequence: TGTGCCAGCAGCCGACGACAGGGAATCCTCCGAGAGACCCAGTACTTC. The rearrangement links TRBV28 to TRBJ2-5; 7 nucleotides agree with TRBD1. CDR1 is MDHEN, CDR2 SYDVKM, per germline. This CDR3 has 16 amino acids. The trim removed 6 bases at V and 4 bases at J, leaving 14 bases unmatched.